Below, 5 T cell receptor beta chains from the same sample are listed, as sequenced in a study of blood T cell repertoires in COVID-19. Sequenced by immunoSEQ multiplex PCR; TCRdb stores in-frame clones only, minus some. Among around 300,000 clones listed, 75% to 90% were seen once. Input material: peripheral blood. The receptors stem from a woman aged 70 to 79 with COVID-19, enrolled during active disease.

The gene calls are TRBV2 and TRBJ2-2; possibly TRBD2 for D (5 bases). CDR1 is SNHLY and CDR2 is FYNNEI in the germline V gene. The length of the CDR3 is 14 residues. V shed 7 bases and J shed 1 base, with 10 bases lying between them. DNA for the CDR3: TGTGCCAGCACCCGGGGAATGAACACCGGGGAGCTGTTTTTT. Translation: CASTRGMNTGELFF.

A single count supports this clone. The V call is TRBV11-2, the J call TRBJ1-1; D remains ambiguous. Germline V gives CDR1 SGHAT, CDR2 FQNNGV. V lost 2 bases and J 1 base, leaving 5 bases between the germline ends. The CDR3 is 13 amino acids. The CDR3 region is CASSLRENTEAFF. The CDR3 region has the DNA TGTGCCAGCAGCTTACGAGAGAACACTGAAGCTTTCTTT.

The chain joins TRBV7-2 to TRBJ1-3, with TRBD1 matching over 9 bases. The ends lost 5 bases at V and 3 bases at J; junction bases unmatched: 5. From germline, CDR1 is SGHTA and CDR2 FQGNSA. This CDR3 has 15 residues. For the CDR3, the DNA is TGTGCCAGCAGCGCATACAGGGGGCTTGGAAACACCATATATTTT. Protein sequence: CASSAYRGLGNTIYF.

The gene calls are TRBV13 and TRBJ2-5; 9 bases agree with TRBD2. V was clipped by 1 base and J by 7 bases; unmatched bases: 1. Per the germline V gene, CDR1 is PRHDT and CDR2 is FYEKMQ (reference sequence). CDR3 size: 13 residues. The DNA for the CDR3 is TGTGCCAGCAGCTTAGAACTAGCGGGGACCCAGTACTTC. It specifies CASSLELAGTQYF.

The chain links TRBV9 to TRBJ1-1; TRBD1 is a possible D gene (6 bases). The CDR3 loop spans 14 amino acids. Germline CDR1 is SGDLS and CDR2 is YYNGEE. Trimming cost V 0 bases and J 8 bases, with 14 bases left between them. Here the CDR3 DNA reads TGTGCCAGCAGCGTAGACTCAGGGGCCGCAGAAGCTTTCTTT. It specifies CASSVDSGAAEAFF. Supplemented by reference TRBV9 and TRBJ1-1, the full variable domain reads DSGVTQTPKHLITATGQRVTLRCSPRSGDLSVYWYQQSLDQGLQFLIQYYNGEERAKGNILERFSAQQFPDLHSELNLSSLELGDSALYFCASSVDSGAAEAFFGQGTRLTVV.